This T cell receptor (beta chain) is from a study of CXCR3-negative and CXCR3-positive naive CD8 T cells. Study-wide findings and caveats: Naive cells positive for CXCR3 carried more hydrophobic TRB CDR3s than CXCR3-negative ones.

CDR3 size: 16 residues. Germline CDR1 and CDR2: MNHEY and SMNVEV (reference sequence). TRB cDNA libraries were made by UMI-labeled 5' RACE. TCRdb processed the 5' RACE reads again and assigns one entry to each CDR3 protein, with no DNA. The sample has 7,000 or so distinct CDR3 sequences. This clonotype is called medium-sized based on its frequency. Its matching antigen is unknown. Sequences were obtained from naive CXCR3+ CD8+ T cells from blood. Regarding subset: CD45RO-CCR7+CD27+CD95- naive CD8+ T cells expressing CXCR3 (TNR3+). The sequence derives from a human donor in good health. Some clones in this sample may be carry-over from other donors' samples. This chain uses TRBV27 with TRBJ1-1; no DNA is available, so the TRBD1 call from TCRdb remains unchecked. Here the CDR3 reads CASSGTFQGLNTEAFF.